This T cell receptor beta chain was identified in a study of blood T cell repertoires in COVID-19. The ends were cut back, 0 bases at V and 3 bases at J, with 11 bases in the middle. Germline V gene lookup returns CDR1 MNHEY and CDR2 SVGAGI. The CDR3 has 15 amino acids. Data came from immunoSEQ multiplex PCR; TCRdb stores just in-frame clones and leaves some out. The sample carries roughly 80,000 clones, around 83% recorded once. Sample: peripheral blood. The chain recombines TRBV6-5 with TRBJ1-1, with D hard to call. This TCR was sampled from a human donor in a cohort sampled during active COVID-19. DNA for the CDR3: TGTGCCAGCAGTTACTCGAAATTACTTTACACTGAAGCTTTCTTT. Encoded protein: CASSYSKLLYTEAFF.